These 22 T cell receptor beta chains share one sample of origin, sequenced in a study of Graves' ophthalmopathy and Graves' hyperthyroidism. For repertoire sequencing, the TCR beta CDR3 regions were amplified from RNA transcripts. Amplification began with first-round RT-PCR using HTBI primers, then second-round multiplex PCR was performed. One entry per CDR3 protein, called by TCRdb with MiXCR from the multiplex PCR reads. The data contain approximately 410,000 distinct CDR3 sequences, less than 20% of them singletons. The sample was peripheral blood. Receptor source: a woman younger than 35 with stable Graves' hyperthyroidism.

The chain employs TRBV6-1 and TRBJ2-7; D might be TRBD1 (5 bases). Trimming took off 7 bases at V and 7 bases at J, with 11 bases between the two ends. Germline V gene sequence: CDR1 MNHNS, CDR2 SASEGT. This CDR3 spans 11 amino acids. CDR3: CASTDTWEQYF. The CDR3 region has the DNA TGTGCCAGCACGGACACTTGGGAGCAGTACTTC.

This chain links TRBV27 with TRBJ2-2; the D is unclear. Per the germline V gene, CDR1 is MNHEY and CDR2 is SMNVEV (reference sequence). The V end lost 7 bases, the J end lost 1 base, and 10 bases lay between the germline ends. This CDR3 has 14 residues. The CDR3 sequence is CASTRRLNTGELFF. In DNA form, the CDR3 reads TGTGCCAGCACGCGGAGACTGAACACCGGGGAGCTGTTTTTT.

The chain is built from TRBV25-1 and TRBJ2-7, with D possibly being TRBD2 (6 bases). This CDR3 has 15 residues. Germline V CDR1 and CDR2: MGHDK, SYGVNS. Trimming removed 4 bases from V and 3 bases from J, with 16 bases in between. The CDR3 spells CASSGGVTPGYEQYF. DNA for the CDR3: TGTGCCAGCAGTGGCGGGGTCACTCCGGGCTACGAGCAGTACTTC.

This clonotype was recorded many times. The V gene is TRBV29-1, the J gene TRBJ1-1, with D unresolved. This CDR3 region has 13 residues. Trimming shortened V by 3 bases and J by 6 bases, and 14 bases separated the two germline ends. The germline gives CDR1 SQVTM, CDR2 ANQGSEA. CDR3 in amino acids: CSVDPSLGAEAFF. The CDR3 region has the DNA TGCAGCGTTGATCCATCACTGGGAGCTGAAGCTTTCTTT.

The table lists this clonotype with many counts. The chain carries TRBV13 and TRBJ2-7; D might be TRBD2 (6 bases). The germline V and J ends were trimmed by 0 bases and 2 bases, with 20 bases remaining between them. The CDR3 loop spans 18 amino acids. The germline V gene has CDR1 PRHDT and CDR2 FYEKMQ (reference sequence). CDR3 coding DNA: TGTGCCAGCAGCTTAGGACCTTCCCCGGGACTCTCCACCTACGAGCAGTACTTC. Translation: CASSLGPSPGLSTYEQYF.

At least ten counts were recorded for this clonotype. The gene calls are TRBV29-1 and TRBJ2-5, with 8 nucleotides matching TRBD1. Trimming took 6 bases from V and 4 from J; bases not matched to a gene: 7. The CDR3 consists of 13 residues. The V gene's germline CDR1 is SQVTM and CDR2 ANQGSEA. CDR3 coding DNA: TGCAGCGTGAGCAGGGGGCGCGTAGAGACCCAGTACTTC. Translating it yields CSVSRGRVETQYF. Full variable domain (rest looked up from reference TRBV29-1 and TRBJ2-5): SAVISQKPSRDICQRGTSLTIQCQVDSQVTMMFWYRQQPGQSLTLIATANQGSEATYESGFVIDKFPISRPNLTFSTLTVSNMSPEDSSIYLCSVSRGRVETQYFGPGTRLLVL.

The chain couples TRBV20-1 to TRBJ2-5; D may be TRBD2 (5 bases). CDR3 size: 13 residues. Germline CDR1 and CDR2: DFQATT and SNEGSKA (reference sequence). With 6 bases removed from V and 3 bases from J, the gap between germline ends came to 14 bases. CDR3 nucleotides: TGCAGTGCAACGATCCGGGGTAAAGAGACCCAGTACTTC. It is translated as CSATIRGKETQYF.

The sample holds many counts of this clonotype. The chain has TRBV18 and TRBJ2-5, with 8 bases identical to TRBD1. This CDR3 is 14 amino acids long. Losses at the gene ends were 6 bases for V and 0 bases for J; bases not matched to a gene: 3. Germline CDR1 and CDR2: KGHSH and LQKENI. CDR3 region: CASSRQGNQETQYF. The CDR3 bases are TGTGCCAGCTCGCGACAGGGGAACCAAGAGACCCAGTACTTC.

This clonotype was seen many times. The CDR3 DNA sequence: TGTGCCACCCAGGACCGCCGCTCTGGAAACACCATATATTTT. It is translated as CATQDRRSGNTIYF. The rearrangement joins TRBV19 to TRBJ1-3; D is unclear. The V end lost 10 bases, the J end lost 0 bases, and 13 bases lay between the germline ends. This CDR3 contains 14 residues. CDR1 is LNHDA, CDR2 SQIVND, per germline (reference sequence).

The gene calls are TRBV6-2 or TRBV6-3 and TRBJ2-5; possibly TRBD1 for D (6 bases). The germline V and J ends were trimmed by 4 bases and 3 bases, with 12 bases remaining between them. This CDR3 spans 14 amino acids. CDR1 and CDR2 (germline): MNHEY, SVGEGT. The chain's CDR3 is CASSSSGTKETQYF. The CDR3 region has the DNA TGTGCCAGCAGTTCATCCGGGACAAAAGAGACCCAGTACTTC.

This clonotype occurred many times. V usage is TRBV20-1 and J usage is TRBJ2-7; D may be TRBD2 (7 bases). Deletions cut 5 bases from V and 5 bases from J, with 22 bases between. The CDR3 consists of 15 residues. The germline V gene has CDR1 DFQATT and CDR2 SNEGSKA (reference sequence). The CDR3 spells CSASGTGGLVNEQYF. CDR3 bases: TGCAGTGCTTCGGGAACGGGGGGCCTAGTCAACGAGCAGTACTTC.

The rearrangement uses TRBV6-4 and TRBJ2-3, with 10 bases matching TRBD2. The CDR3 consists of 15 residues. The V gene end was trimmed by 0 bases and the J gene end by 4 bases; junction bases not matched to a gene: 1. Germline-derived CDR1 and CDR2 are MRHNA and SNTAGT. Here the CDR3 reads CASSDSAGGPDTQYF. CDR3 nucleotide sequence: TGTGCCAGCAGTGACTCAGCGGGGGGGCCAGATACGCAGTATTTT.

Details on this clonotype: Likely a read error: the CDR3 ends without its conserved phenylalanine or tryptophan. The chain couples TRBV11-2 to TRBJ1-2; D not certain. Germline lookup yields CDR1 SGHAT and CDR2 FQNNGV. The CDR3 extends over 14 amino acids. V was clipped by 3 bases and J by 2 bases, with 10 bases between them. DNA of the CDR3: TGTGCCAGCAGCTTCGATTTTAGGAACTATGGCTACACCTGC. It translates to CASSFDFRNYGYTC.

This clonotype was seen at least ten times. The V gene is TRBV9, the J gene TRBJ1-6; tentative D call: TRBD1 (5 bases). The CDR3 totals 15 residues. CDR1 is SGDLS and CDR2 is YYNGEE in the germline V gene. Trimming removed 0 bases from V and 5 bases from J, with 9 bases in between. CDR3 in DNA: TGTGCCAGCAGCGTAGGGGGGAGCGATAATTCACCCCTCCACTTT. Its translation: CASSVGGSDNSPLHF.

This clonotype was recorded at least ten times. The CDR3 here is CASRNLGSYEQYF. CDR3 DNA sequence: TGTGCCAGCAGGAACCTTGGTTCCTACGAGCAGTACTTC. The rearrangement joins TRBV6-2 or TRBV6-3 to TRBJ2-7; no definite D call. CDR3 size: 13 residues. V was shortened by 6 bases and J by 1 base, with 10 bases between the two germline ends. Germline CDR1 is MNHEY and CDR2 is SVGEGT.

This clonotype was found many times. V usage is TRBV2 and J usage is TRBJ2-5, with 8 nucleotides matching TRBD2. J lost 0 bases, V lost 3 bases, and 9 bases had no gene match. Germline V gene sequence: CDR1 SNHLY, CDR2 FYNNEI. The CDR3 spans 17 residues. The CDR3 spells CASSEGSGGYYQETQYF. The CDR3, as DNA: TGTGCCAGCAGTGAGGGGAGCGGGGGCTATTACCAAGAGACCCAGTACTTC.

This clonotype was counted ten times or more. The V gene is TRBV6-1, the J gene TRBJ1-3; tentative D call: TRBD1 (6 bases). This CDR3 is built from 17 residues. CDR1 MNHNS and CDR2 SASEGT come from the germline V gene. V lost 1 base to trimming and J lost 3 bases, with 16 bases between them. DNA for the CDR3: TGTGCCAGCAGTGAAGTTGCGGGGGCGCTTAGTGGAAACACCATATATTTT. Amino acids: CASSEVAGALSGNTIYF.

This clonotype appeared many times. The chain combines TRBV6-1 with TRBJ1-2; D call uncertain. The V and J ends lost 1 base and 6 bases respectively, with 9 bases between them. The CDR3 runs to 13 residues. Looked up from germline, CDR1 is MNHNS and CDR2 is SASEGT. The CDR3 coding sequence is TGTGCCAGCAGTGAAGGAGAGAGGGATGGCTACACCTTC. Its translation is CASSEGERDGYTF.

V and J are TRBV9 and TRBJ2-7, with D unclear. Germline CDR1 and CDR2: SGDLS and YYNGEE. Trimming cost V 0 bases and J 5 bases, with 9 bases left between them. There are 13 residues in the CDR3. The DNA for the CDR3 is TGTGCCAGCAGCGTAGATGGTTTCCACGAGCAGTACTTC. Its translation: CASSVDGFHEQYF.

This clonotype was picked up a small number of times. The rearrangement uses TRBV12-3 or TRBV12-4 and TRBJ1-2, with a possible D match to TRBD1 (6 bases). This CDR3 comprises 18 residues. V lost 7 bases to trimming and J lost 2 bases, with 26 bases between them. CDR3 region: CASTRTRDIVDPNYGYTF. The DNA of the CDR3 is TGTGCCAGCACCCGCACCCGGGACATTGTAGACCCGAACTATGGCTACACCTTC.

The rearrangement uses TRBV27 and TRBJ2-7; 12 bases align to TRBD2. The CDR3 runs to 14 residues. J gave up 7 bases and V 6 bases, and 7 bases lay outside the gene matches. Per germline, CDR1 MNHEY and CDR2 SMNVEV (reference sequence). CDR3 nucleotide sequence: TGTGCCAGCAGCCCCAGGACTAGCGGGAATGAGCAGTACTTC. This gives the protein CASSPRTSGNEQYF.

This clonotype has at least ten counts. The chain carries TRBV19 and TRBJ1-2; D remains unclear. V shed 4 bases and J shed 3 bases, with 9 bases lying between them. Germline V gene lookup returns CDR1 LNHDA and CDR2 SQIVND (reference sequence). CDR3 size: 13 residues. CDR3 sequence (DNA): TGTGCCAGTAGTAAGCCAGATGACTATGGCTACACCTTC. Amino acid sequence: CASSKPDDYGYTF.